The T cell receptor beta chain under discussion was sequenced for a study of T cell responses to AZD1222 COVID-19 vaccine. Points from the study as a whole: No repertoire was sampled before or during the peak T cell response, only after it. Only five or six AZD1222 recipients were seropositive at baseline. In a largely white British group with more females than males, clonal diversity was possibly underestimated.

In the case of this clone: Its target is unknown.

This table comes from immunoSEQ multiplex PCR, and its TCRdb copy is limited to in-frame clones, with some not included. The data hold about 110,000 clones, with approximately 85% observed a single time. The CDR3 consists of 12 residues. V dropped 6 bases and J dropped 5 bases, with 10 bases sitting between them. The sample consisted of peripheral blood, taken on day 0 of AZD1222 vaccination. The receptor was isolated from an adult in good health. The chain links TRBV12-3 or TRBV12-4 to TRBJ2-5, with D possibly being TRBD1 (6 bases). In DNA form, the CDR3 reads TGTGCCAGCAGAGGGGGATCTGAGACCCAGTACTTC. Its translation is CASRGGSETQYF.